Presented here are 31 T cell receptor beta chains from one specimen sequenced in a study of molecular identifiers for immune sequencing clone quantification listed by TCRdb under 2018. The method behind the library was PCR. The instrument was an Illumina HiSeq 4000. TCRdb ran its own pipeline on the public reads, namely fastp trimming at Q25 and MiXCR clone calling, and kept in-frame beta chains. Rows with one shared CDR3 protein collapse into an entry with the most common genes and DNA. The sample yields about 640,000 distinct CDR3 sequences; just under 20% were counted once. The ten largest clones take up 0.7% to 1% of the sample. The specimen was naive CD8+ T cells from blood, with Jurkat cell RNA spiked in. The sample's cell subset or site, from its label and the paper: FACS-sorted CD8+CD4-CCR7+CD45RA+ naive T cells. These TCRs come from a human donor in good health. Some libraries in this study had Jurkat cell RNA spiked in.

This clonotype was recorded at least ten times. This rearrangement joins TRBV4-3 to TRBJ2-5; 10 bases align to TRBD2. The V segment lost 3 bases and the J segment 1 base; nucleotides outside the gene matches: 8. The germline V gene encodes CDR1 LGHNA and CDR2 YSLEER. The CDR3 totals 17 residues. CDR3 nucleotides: TGCGCCAGCAGCCAGGCCCATAGCGGGGGGTTCCAAGAGACCCAGTACTTC. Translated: CASSQAHSGGFQETQYF.

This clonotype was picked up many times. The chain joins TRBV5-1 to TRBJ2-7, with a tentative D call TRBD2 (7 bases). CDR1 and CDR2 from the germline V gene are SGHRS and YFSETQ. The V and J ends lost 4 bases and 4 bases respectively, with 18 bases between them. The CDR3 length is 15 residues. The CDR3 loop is CASSPNHGGAYEQYF. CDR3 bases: TGCGCCAGCAGCCCAAACCATGGGGGGGCTTACGAGCAGTACTTC.

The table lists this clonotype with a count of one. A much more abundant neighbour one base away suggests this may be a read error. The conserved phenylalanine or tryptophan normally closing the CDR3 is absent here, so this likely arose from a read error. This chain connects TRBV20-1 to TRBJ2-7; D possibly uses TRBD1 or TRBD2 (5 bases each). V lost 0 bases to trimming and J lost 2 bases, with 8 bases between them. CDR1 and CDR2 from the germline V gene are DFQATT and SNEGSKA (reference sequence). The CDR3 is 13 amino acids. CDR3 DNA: TGCAGTGCTAGAGATCTGGGGGCCTACGAGCAGTACCTC. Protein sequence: CSARDLGAYEQYL.

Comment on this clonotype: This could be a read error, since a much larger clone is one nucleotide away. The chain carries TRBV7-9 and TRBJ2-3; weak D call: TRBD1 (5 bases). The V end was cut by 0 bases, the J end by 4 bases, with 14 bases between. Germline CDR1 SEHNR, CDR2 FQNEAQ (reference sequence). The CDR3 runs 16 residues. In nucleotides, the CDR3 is TGTGCCAGCAGCTTAGCGGTGGGCGGACACGCAGATACGCAGTATTTT. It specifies CASSLAVGGHADTQYF.

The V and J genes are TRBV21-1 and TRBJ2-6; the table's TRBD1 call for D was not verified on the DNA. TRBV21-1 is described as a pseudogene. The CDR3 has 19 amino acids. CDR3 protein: CASSRGGPRAGSGANVLTF. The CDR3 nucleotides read TGTGCCAGCAGCAGGGGGGGGCCCCGAGCGGGCTCTGGGGCCAACGTCCTGACTTTC.

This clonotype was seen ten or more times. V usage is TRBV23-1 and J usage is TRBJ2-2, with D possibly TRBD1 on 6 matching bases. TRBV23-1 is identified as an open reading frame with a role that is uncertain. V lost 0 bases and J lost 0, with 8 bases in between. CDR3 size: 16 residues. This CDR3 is CASSQSNRANTGELFF. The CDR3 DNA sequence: TGCGCCAGCAGTCAATCGAACAGGGCGAACACCGGGGAGCTGTTTTTT.

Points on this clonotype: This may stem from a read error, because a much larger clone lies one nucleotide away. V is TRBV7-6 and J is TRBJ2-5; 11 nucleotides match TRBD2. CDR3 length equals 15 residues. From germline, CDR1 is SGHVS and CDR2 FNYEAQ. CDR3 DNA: TGTACCAGCAGCGTGACTAGCGGGGCCCAAGAGACCCAGTACTTC. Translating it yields CTSSVTSGAQETQYF.

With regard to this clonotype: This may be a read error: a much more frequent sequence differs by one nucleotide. In nucleotides, the CDR3 is TGTGCCAGCAGTGCCGGGGGGGCGGCTGGAAACACCATATATTTT. Its translation: CASSAGGAAGNTIYF. The V call is TRBV12-3 or TRBV12-4, the J call TRBJ1-3, with D possibly being TRBD1 (6 bases). The ends were cut back, 5 bases at V and 2 bases at J, with 13 bases in the middle. This CDR3 is built from 15 residues.

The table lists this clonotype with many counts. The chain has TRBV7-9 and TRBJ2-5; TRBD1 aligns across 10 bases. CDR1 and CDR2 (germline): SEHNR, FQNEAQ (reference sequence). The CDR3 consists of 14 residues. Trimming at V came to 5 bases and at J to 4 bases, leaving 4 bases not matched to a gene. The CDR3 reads CASSIGTGVETQYF. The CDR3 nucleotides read TGTGCCAGCAGCATCGGGACAGGGGTAGAGACCCAGTACTTC.

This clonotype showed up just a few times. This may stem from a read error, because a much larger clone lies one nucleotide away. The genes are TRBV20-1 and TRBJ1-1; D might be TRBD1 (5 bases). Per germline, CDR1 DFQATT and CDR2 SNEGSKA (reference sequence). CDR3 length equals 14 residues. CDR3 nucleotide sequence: TGCAGTGCTAGATTTTTCAAGGGGAACACTGAAGCTTCCTTT. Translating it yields CSARFFKGNTEASF.

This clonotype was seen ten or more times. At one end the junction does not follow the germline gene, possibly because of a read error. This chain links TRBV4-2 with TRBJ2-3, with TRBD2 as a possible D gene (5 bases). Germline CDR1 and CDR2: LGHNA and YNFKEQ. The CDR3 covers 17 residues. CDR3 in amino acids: CASSQGFRTASTDTQYF. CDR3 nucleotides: TGCGCCAGCAGCCAAGGATTCCGGACTGCTAGCACAGATACGCAGTATTTT.

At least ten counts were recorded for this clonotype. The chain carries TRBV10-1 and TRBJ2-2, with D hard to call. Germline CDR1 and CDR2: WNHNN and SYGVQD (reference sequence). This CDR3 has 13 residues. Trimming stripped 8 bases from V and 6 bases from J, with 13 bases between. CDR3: CASGKNDPGELFF. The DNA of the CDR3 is TGCGCCAGCGGAAAAAACGACCCCGGGGAGCTGTTTTTT.

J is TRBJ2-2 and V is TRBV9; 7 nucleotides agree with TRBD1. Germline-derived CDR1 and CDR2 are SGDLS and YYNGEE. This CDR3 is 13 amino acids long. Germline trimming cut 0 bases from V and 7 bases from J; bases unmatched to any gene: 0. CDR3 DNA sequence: TGTGCCAGCAGCGTAGCAGGGGGCGGGGAGCTGTTTTTT. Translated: CASSVAGGGELFF.

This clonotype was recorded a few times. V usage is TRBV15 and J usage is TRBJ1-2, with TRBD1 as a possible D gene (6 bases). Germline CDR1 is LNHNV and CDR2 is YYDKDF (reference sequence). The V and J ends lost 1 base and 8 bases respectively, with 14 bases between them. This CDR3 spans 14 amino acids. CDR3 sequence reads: CATSRGTANLGYTF. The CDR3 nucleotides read TGTGCCACCAGCAGAGGGACAGCCAACTTAGGCTACACCTTC.

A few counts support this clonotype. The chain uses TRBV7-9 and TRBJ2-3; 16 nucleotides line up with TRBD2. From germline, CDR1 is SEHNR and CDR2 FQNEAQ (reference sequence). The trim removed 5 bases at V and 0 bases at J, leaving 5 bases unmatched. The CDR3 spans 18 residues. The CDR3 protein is CASSRGLAGGSSTDTQYF. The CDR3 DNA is TGTGCCAGCAGCCGGGGACTAGCGGGGGGGTCTAGCACAGATACGCAGTATTTT.

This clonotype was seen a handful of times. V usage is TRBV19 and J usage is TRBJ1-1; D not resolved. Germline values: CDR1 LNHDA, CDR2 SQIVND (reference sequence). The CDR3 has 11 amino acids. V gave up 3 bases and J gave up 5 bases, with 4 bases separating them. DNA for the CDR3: TGTGCCAGTAGTATCCTAACTGAAGCTTTCTTT. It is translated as CASSILTEAFF.

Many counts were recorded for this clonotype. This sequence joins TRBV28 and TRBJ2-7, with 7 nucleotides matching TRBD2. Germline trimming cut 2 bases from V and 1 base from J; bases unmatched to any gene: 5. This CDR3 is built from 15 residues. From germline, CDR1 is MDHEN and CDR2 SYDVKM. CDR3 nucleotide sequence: TGTGCCAGCAGTTTACGGGGACTAACTTCCTACGAGCAGTACTTC. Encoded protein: CASSLRGLTSYEQYF.

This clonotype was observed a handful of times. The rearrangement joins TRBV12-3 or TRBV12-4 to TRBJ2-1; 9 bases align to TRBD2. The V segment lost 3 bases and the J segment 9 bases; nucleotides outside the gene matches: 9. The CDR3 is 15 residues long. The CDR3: CASSFLVAGDGEQFF. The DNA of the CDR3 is TGTGCCAGCAGTTTCTTGGTAGCGGGAGATGGTGAGCAGTTCTTC.

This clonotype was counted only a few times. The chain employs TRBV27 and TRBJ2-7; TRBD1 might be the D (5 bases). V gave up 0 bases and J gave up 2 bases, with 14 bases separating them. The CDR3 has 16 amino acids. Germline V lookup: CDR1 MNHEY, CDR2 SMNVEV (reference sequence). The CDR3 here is CASSLSILGRPYEQYF. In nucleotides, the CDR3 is TGTGCCAGCAGTTTATCGATCTTGGGGCGCCCCTACGAGCAGTACTTC.

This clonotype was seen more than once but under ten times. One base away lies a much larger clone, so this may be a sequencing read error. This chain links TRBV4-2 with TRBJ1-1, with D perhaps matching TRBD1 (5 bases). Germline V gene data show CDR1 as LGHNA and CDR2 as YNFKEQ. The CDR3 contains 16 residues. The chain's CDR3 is CAGSQENRFQWTEAFF. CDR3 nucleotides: TGTGCCGGCAGCCAAGAAAACAGGTTTCAATGGACTGAAGCTTTCTTT.

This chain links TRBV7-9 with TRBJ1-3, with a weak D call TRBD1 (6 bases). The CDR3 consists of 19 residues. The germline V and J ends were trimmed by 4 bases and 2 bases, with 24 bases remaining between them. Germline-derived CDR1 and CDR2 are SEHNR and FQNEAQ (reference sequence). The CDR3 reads CASSSPGHTPADPGNTIYF. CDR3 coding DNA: TGTGCCAGCAGCTCCCCGGGACATACGCCCGCGGATCCTGGAAACACCATATATTTT.

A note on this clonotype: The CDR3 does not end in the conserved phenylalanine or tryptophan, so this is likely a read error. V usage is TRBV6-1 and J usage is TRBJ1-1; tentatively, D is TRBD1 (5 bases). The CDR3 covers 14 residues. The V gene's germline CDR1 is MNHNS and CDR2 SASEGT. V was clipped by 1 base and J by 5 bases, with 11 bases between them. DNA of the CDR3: TGTGCCAGCAGTGAAGTGGGGGGTGGGACTGAAGCTTTCTAT. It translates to CASSEVGGGTEAFY.

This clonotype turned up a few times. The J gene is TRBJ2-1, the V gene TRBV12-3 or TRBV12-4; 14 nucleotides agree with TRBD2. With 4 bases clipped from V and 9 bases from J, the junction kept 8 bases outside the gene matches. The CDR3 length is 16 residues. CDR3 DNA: TGTGCCAGCAGTTCTCGGGGACTAGCGGGAGCGGGTGAGCAGTTCTTC. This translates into CASSSRGLAGAGEQFF.

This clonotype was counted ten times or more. In nucleotides, the CDR3 is TGTGCCAGTAGTATGCTGAGCACAGATACGCAGTATTTT. Its translation: CASSMLSTDTQYF. The chain employs TRBV19 and TRBJ2-3, with D unresolved. The CDR3 has 13 amino acids. Per germline, CDR1 LNHDA and CDR2 SQIVND (reference sequence). Trimming removed 3 bases from V and 0 bases from J, with 4 bases in between.

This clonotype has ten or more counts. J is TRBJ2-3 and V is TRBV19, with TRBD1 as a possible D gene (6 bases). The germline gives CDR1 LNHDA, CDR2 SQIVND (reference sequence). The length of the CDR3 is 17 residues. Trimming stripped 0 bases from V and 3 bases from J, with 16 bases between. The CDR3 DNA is TGTGCCAGTAGTATAGATCCGACAGGACTTATGACAGATACGCAGTATTTT. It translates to CASSIDPTGLMTDTQYF.

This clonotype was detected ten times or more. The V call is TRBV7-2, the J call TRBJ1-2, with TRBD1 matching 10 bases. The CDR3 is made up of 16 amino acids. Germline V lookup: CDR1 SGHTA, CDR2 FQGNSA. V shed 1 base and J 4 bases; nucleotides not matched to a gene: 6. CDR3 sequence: CASSLDKDRGIYGYTF. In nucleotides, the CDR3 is TGTGCCAGCAGCTTAGACAAGGACAGGGGGATCTATGGCTACACCTTC.

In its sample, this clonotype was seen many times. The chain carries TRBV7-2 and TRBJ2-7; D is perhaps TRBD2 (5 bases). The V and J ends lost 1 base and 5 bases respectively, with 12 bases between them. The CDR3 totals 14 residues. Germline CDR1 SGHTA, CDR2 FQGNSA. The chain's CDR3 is CASSLVGVVDEQYF. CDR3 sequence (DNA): TGTGCCAGCAGCTTAGTCGGGGTAGTTGACGAGCAGTACTTC.

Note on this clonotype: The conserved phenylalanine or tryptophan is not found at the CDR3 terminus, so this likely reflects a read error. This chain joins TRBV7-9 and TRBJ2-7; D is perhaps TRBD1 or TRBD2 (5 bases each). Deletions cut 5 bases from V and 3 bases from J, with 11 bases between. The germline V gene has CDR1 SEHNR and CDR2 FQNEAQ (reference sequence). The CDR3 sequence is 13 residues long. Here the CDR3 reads CASSLNGGYEQYL. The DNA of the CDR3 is TGTGCCAGCAGCCTAAATGGGGGCTACGAGCAGTACCTC.

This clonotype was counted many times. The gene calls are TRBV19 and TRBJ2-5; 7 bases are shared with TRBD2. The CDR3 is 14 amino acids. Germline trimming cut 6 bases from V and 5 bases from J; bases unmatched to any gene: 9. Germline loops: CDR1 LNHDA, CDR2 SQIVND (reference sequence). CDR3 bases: TGTGCCAGTAGCCAATCCTGGGAGGGTGAGACCCAGTACTTC. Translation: CASSQSWEGETQYF.

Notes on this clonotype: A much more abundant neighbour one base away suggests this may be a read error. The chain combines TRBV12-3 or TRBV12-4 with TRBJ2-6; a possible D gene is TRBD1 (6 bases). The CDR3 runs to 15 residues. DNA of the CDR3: TGTGCCAGCAGTGTAACAGGGTCCGGGGCCGACGTCCTGACTTTC. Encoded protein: CASSVTGSGADVLTF.

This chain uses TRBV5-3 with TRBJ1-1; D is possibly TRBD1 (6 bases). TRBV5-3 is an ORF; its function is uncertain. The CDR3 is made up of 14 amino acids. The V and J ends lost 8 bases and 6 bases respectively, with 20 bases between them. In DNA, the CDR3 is TGTGCCAGCAGCCAGGGGATTACAGGACCTGAAGCTTTCTTT. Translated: CASSQGITGPEAFF.